This T cell receptor beta chain was captured by sequencing in a study of CD8 T cells in Susac syndrome. Overall study findings and caveats: There was no clonal expansion in the CD4+ T cell repertoires of Susac syndrome.

The V and J ends lost 6 bases and 1 base, in that order; junction bases with no gene match: 3. The CDR3 spans 15 residues. Germline CDR1 and CDR2: LGHDT and YNNKEL (reference sequence). Reverse transcription of roughly 0.5 to 1 ug RNA was performed with random hexamers. TCRdb re-called the immunoSEQ multiplex PCR reads through MiXCR, storing one row per CDR3 protein. Altogether about 80,000 distinct CDR3 sequences are present, under 95% being singletons, with the ten largest covering about 0.54%. The CD8+ and CD4+ T cells were isolated magnetically using a negative isolation approach, whereas the TEMRA cells were enriched by FACS. This clonotype appeared once. Antigen: not known.

Sequencing was done on a sample of CD4+ T cells from PBMCs. The gene calls are TRBV3-1 and TRBJ2-1; 10 bases line up with TRBD2. The TCR was taken from a human donor with Susac syndrome. The DNA for the CDR3 is TGTGCCAGCAGTAGAGCGGGAGGGTCCTACAATGAGCAGTTCTTC. Translating it yields CASSRAGGSYNEQFF.